This T cell receptor beta chain came from a study of OX40 agonist ivuxolimab in advanced cancers. Study conclusions and caveats: In general, CD8+ T cells held more expanded clones than CD4+ did, on average.

CDR3 length equals 13 residues. The germline CDR1 and CDR2 sequences are SNHLY and FYNNEI. Trimming cost V 7 bases and J 4 bases, with 13 bases left between them. This clone was recorded a few times. Its antigen is unknown. The repertoire was sequenced with immunoSEQ multiplex PCR; TCRdb's copy has only in-frame clones and lacks some. The table has some 100,000 clones, roughly 84% seen once. This material consisted of CD4+ or CD8+ T cells sorted from blood, taken in a trial of the OX40 agonist ivuxolimab. This sequence originates from an adult with an advanced solid tumor such as melanoma, head and neck, liver or kidney cancer. The V and J genes are TRBV2 and TRBJ1-2, with a tentative D call TRBD1 (5 bases). The DNA of the CDR3 is TGTGCCAGCATCCGGGACCGAAGCTATGGCTACACCTTC. Residues: CASIRDRSYGYTF.